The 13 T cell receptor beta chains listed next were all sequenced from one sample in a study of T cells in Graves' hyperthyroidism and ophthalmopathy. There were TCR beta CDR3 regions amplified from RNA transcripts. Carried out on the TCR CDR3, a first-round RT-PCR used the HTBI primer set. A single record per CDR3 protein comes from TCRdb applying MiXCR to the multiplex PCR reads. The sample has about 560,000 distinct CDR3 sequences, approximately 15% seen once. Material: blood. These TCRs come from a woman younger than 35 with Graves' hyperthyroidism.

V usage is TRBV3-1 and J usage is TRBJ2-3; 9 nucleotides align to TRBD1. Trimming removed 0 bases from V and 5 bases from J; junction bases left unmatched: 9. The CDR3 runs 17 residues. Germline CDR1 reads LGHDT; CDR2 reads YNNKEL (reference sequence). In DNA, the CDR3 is TGTGCCAGCAGCCAAGAGGGACAGGGCTCTCTCATAGATACGCAGTATTTT. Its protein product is CASSQEGQGSLIDTQYF.

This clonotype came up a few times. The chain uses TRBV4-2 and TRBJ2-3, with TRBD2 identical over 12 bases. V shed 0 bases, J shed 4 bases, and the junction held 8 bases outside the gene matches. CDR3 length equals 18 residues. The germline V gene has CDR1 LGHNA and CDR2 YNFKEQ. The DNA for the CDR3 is TGTGCCAGCAGCCAAGAGTCCGGGACTAGCGGGCGGGCAGATACGCAGTATTTT. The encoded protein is CASSQESGTSGRADTQYF.

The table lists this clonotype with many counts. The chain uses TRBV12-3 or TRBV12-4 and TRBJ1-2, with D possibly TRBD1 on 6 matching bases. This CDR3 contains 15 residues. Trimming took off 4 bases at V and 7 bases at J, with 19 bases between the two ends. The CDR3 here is CASSSSGGAAGGYTF. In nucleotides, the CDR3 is TGTGCCAGCAGTTCGAGCGGGGGCGCAGCTGGTGGCTACACCTTC.

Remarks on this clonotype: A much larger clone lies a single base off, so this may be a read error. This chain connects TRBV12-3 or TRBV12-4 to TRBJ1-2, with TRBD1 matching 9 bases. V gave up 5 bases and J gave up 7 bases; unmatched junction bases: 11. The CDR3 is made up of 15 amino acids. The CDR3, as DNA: TGTGCCAGCAGTGAAAACAGGGGGCGGATCGGTGGCTACACCTTC. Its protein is CASSENRGRIGGYTF.

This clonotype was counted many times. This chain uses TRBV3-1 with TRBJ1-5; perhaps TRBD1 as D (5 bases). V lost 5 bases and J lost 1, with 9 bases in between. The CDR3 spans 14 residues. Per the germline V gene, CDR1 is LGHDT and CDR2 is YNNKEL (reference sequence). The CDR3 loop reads CASSRGRSNQPQHF. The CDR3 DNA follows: TGTGCCAGCAGCAGGGGAAGAAGCAATCAGCCCCAGCATTTT.

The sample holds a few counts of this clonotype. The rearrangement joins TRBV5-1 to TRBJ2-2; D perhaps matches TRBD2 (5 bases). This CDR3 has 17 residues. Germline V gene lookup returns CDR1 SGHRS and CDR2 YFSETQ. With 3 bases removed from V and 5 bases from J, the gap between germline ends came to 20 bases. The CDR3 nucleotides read TGCGCCAGCAGCTACCAAAGGACTCTCCGGGGAACCGGGGAGCTGTTTTTT. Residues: CASSYQRTLRGTGELFF.

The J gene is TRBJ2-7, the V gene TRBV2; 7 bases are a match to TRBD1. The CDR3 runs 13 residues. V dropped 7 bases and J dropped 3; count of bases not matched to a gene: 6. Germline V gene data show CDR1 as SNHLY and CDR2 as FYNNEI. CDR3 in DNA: TGTGCCAGCACCCGGGACAGAAACTACGAGCAGTACTTC. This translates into CASTRDRNYEQYF.

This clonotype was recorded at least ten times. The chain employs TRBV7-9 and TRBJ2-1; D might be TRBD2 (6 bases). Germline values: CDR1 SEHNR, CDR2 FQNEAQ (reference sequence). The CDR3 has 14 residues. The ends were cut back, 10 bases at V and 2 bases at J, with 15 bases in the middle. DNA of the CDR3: TGTGCCATCCTAAAGCGGGTCCCCTACAATGAGCAGTTCTTC. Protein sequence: CAILKRVPYNEQFF.

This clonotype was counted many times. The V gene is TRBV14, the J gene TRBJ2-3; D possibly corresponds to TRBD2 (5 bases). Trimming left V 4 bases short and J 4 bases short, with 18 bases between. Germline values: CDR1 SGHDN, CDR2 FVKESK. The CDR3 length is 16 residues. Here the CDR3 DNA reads TGTGCCAGCAGCCGTAGACTTGGCGGGTTCGCAGATACGCAGTATTTT. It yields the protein CASSRRLGGFADTQYF.

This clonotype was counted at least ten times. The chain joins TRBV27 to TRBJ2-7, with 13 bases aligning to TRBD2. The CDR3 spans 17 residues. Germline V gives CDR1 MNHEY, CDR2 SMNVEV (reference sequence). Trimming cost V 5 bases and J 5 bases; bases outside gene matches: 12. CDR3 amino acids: CASSGTGTSGNLNEQYF. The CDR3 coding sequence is TGTGCCAGCAGTGGCACCGGGACTAGCGGGAATCTAAACGAGCAGTACTTC.

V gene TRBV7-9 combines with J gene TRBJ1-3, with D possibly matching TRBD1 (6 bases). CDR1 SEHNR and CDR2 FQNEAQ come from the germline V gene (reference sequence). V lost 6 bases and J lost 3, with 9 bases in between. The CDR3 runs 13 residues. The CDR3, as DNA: TGTGCCAGCAGAGGGGGATTTGGAAACACCATATATTTT. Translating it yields CASRGGFGNTIYF.

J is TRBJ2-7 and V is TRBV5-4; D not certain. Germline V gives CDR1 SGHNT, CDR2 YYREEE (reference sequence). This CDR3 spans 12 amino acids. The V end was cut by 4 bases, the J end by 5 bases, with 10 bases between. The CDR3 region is CASSQLQDEQYF. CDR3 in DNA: TGTGCCAGCAGCCAACTCCAGGACGAGCAGTACTTC.

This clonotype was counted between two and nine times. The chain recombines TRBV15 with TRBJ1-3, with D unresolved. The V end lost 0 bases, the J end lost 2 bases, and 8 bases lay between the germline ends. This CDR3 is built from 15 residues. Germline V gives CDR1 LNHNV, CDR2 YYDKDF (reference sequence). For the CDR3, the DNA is TGTGCCACCAGCAGAGATTTCGGGACTGGAAACACCATATATTTT. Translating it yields CATSRDFGTGNTIYF.